This T cell receptor beta chain was sequenced for a study of blood T cell repertoires in COVID-19 (TCRdb year 2020). A note on the overall study: Collaborator samples came from the United States, Italy and Spain and covered acute and convalescent phases of COVID-19. The prospective study material was composed of cDNA or gDNA derived from T cells, B-cell-depleted T cells, or PBMCs. The dataset comprised deeply sampled blood TCRbeta repertoires from subjects exposed to, actively infected with, or recovered from COVID-19. The repertoires were released in a freely available public database intended as a resource for research on the immune response to SARS-CoV-2. The samples were drawn from the first 160 participants of the ongoing ImmuneRACE study and from over a thousand subjects provided by 6 global collaborators. The sample metadata nearly always contained a de-identified subject ID, COVID-19 status, age in years and sex. Where available, HLA class I and class II types were obtained from metadata supplied by the sample provider rather than from assay-based typing. The full study reports these points: Clinical and demographic metadata were provided uncurated, with the amount varying by source and participant.

Collaborating institutions collected whole blood in K2EDTA tubes following their own protocols. For TCRbeta analysis, collaborators shipped samples in one of three forms: frozen whole blood, isolated PBMCs, or DNA extracted from either of those sample types. TCRbeta CDR3 regions were amplified from genomic DNA using the immunoSEQ Assay, a bias-controlled multiplex PCR. In the authors' own workflow: Within the assay, amplification of reference gene primers was used to estimate how many nucleated cells each sample contained. To quantify the absolute abundance of each unique TCRbeta CDR3 rearrangement, sequence reads were collapsed and filtered. For each sample, productive Simpson clonality was calculated as the square root of Simpson's diversity index across productive rearrangements. TCRdb re-hosts the immuneACCESS table, in-frame sequences only. Its copies lack some clones; in the studies checked, an unresolved V gene accounts for under half of them, and the cause for the rest is not known. Clonal size and the V and J genes are those of that table, whereas D and trimming came from the DNA. The sample profile shows roughly 130,000 clones; under 85% of them were found once. The leading ten clones occupy about 9.6% of the sample.

This clone was found once. Its antigen has not been determined. No qualities accompany the bases; no much larger clone lies one base away. The CDR3 holds 12 amino acids from the cysteine to the phenylalanine. Only the CDR3 portion is preserved as DNA: 36 bases, with reading frame beginning at the first base. The junction shows trimming of 4 bases on V and 8 bases on J, plus 9 bases between the germline ends. The CDR1 and CDR2 encoded by the germline V gene (reference sequence) are SGHNT and YYREEE. The sequence links TRBV5-4 to TRBJ2-2; matching of 6 bases hints at TRBD1 as the D gene. This TCR was recovered from a middle-aged man with active or convalescent COVID-19. Sequencing was performed on peripheral blood. The bases read TGTGCCAGCAGCAACACAGGGGGGGAGCTGTTTTTT. Its protein product is CASSNTGGELFF.